This entry features one TCR beta chain sequence. The sample contains more than one DNA sequence encoding this CDR3. V dropped 3 bases and J dropped 4; count of bases not matched to a gene: 0. The length of the CDR3 is 13 residues. Germline-derived CDR1 and CDR2 are SEHNR and FQNEAQ (reference sequence). The sample originates from a study of blood T cell repertoires in COVID-19. Study in general: The United States, Italy and Spain were the sources of the acute and convalescent COVID-19 samples. From T cells, B-cell-depleted T cells, or PBMCs came the material, which was cDNA or gDNA.

Participants, about 18 to 90 years old, spanned approximately 26 US areas. Recovered Cohort 3 donors showed two negative PCRs, clearance, or symptom resolution. The protocol was immunoSEQ multiplex PCR, while the TCRdb copy is restricted to in-frame clones and leaves out a portion. The sample consists of 310,000 or so clones, roughly 90% of them appearing once. Sequences were obtained from PBMCs or T cells enriched from blood (not recorded which). The sequence derives from a woman aged 25-40 years who had recovered from COVID-19. The chain carries TRBV7-9 and TRBJ2-5, with 9 bases that match TRBD1. As DNA, the CDR3 is TGTGCCAGCAGCTTGACAGGGGGAGAGACCCAGTACTTC. Its translation is CASSLTGGETQYF.